Included here is one T cell receptor beta chain sequence, with context. Its antigen is still unknown. A single base separates this from a much larger clone, so it may be a read error. The sample originates from a study of type 1 regulatory T cells. Study-wide background: This in vitro CD4 product, T-allo10, is enriched for Tr1 cells and alloantigen-specific. Study results and caveats: Type 1 regulatory T cells had a more restricted TCR repertoire than non-type 1 regulatory T cells.

The CDR3 has 16 amino acids. TCRdb recomputed calls from the reads with MiXCR, one row per CDR3 protein. The table includes over 6,000 distinct CDR3 sequences, about 33% detected once. The material sequenced was cultured type 1 regulatory T (Tr1) cells, either the whole culture or a sorted fraction (not recorded which). The chain joins TRBV12-3 or TRBV12-4 to TRBJ2-1; TRBD1 or TRBD2 may be the D gene (5 bases each). This TCR was sampled from a human donor in good health. CDR3 DNA sequence: TGTGCCAGCAGTTTTCGATGGGGGATAACGGACAATGAGCAGTTATTC. This sequence encodes CASSFRWGITDNEQLF.